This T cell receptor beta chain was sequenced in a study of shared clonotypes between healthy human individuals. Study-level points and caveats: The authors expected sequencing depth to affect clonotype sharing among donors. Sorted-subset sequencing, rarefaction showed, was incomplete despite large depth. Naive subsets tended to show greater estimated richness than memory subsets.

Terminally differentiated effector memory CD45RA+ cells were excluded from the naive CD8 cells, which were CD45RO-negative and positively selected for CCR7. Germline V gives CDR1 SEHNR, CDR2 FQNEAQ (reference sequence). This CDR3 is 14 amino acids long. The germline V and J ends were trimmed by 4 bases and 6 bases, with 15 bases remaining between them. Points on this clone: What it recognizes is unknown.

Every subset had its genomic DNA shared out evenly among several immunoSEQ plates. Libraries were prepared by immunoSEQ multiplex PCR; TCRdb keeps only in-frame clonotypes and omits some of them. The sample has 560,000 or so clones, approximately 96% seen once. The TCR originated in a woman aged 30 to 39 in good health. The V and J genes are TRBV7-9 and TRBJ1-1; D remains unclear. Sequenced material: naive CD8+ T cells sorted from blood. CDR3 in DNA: TGTGCCAGCAGCTCCTCCTACGGACCGTCTGAAGCTTTCTTT. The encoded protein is CASSSSYGPSEAFF.